The 15 T cell receptor beta chains below come from one sample, sequenced in a study of blood T cell repertoires in COVID-19. TCRdb's copy holds only in-frame clones and misses some; the assay was immunoSEQ multiplex PCR. The repertoire has 270,000 or so clones, around 86% of them found once; the top ten carry 0.94%. Material for sequencing was peripheral blood. These receptors all come from a middle-aged woman who had recovered from COVID-19.

The rearrangement joins TRBV14 to TRBJ2-7; D unclear. The germline V and J ends were trimmed by 0 bases and 4 bases, with 10 bases remaining between them. Per the germline V gene, CDR1 is SGHDN and CDR2 is FVKESK. The CDR3 runs 14 residues. The CDR3 sequence: CASSQDHSSYEQYF. DNA of the CDR3: TGTGCCAGCAGCCAAGACCACAGCAGTTACGAGCAGTACTTC.

The J gene is TRBJ2-1, the V gene TRBV7-9; D unclear. V was pared by 4 bases and J by 6 bases, with 10 bases between. The germline V gene encodes CDR1 SEHNR and CDR2 FQNEAQ (reference sequence). The CDR3 extends over 13 amino acids. The CDR3 DNA follows: TGTGCCAGCAGCTCGCCATGGGCCAATGAGCAGTTCTTC. It is translated as CASSSPWANEQFF.

This clone was counted only a few times. The genes are TRBV6-5 and TRBJ2-3, with a tentative D call TRBD1 (5 bases). V was pared by 1 base and J by 6 bases, with 8 bases between. Germline V gene sequence: CDR1 MNHEY, CDR2 SVGAGI. The CDR3 totals 13 residues. The DNA for the CDR3 is TGTGCCAGCAGTTACTGGGGCGCGGATACGCAGTATTTT. Protein sequence: CASSYWGADTQYF.

The chain combines TRBV28 with TRBJ2-3; 9 bases are a match to TRBD1. The germline V gene encodes CDR1 MDHEN and CDR2 SYDVKM. CDR3 size: 13 residues. Trimming took 8 bases from V and 3 from J; bases not matched to a gene: 3. CDR3 DNA: TGTGCCAGCGAGGGACAGGGAACAGATACGCAGTATTTT. It yields the protein CASEGQGTDTQYF.

Here the CDR3 DNA reads TGTGCCTGGAGTGGACTACGAGGGACTAGCGGGAGGGACAATGAGCAGTTCTTC. Amino acid sequence: CAWSGLRGTSGRDNEQFF. The chain recombines TRBV30 with TRBJ2-1; 16 bases map to TRBD2. V gave up 1 base and J gave up 5 bases; unmatched junction bases: 8. The CDR3 loop spans 18 amino acids. The germline V gene encodes CDR1 GTSNPN and CDR2 SVGIG (reference sequence).

The J gene is TRBJ2-2, the V gene TRBV24-1; D gene ambiguous. Germline V gene lookup returns CDR1 KGHDR and CDR2 SFDVKD. Trimming took 4 bases from V and 6 from J, leaving 11 bases between them. This CDR3 region has 14 residues. CDR3: CATSDPTEPGELFF. In DNA form, the CDR3 reads TGTGCCACCAGTGACCCCACAGAACCCGGGGAGCTGTTTTTT.

This chain links TRBV5-1 with TRBJ2-7; 7 bases line up with TRBD2. Germline CDR1 and CDR2: SGHRS and YFSETQ. Losses at the gene ends were 4 bases for V and 0 bases for J; bases not matched to a gene: 4. The CDR3 is 14 amino acids. Written as DNA, the CDR3 is TGCGCCAGCAGCACGGGACTAAGCTCCTACGAGCAGTACTTC. It specifies CASSTGLSSYEQYF.

The CDR3 sequence is CSVQNPGETYGYTF. DNA of the CDR3: TGCAGCGTCCAAAATCCCGGGGAAACCTATGGCTACACCTTC. The chain couples TRBV29-1 to TRBJ1-2; no clear D. CDR3 length: 14 residues. The V end was cut by 6 bases, the J end by 4 bases, with 18 bases between. Per the germline V gene, CDR1 is SQVTM and CDR2 is ANQGSEA.

A single count supports this clone. The chain carries TRBV5-1 and TRBJ2-1, with 7 bases matching TRBD2. The CDR3 has 17 residues. CDR1 is SGHRS, CDR2 YFSETQ, per germline. Trimming at V came to 0 bases and at J to 4 bases, leaving 10 bases not matched to a gene. CDR3 region: CASSLELVGRLYNEQFF. CDR3 DNA: TGCGCCAGCAGCTTGGAATTGGTCGGGAGGTTGTACAATGAGCAGTTCTTC.

The sample holds one count of this clone. The V call is TRBV3-1 (or the pseudogene TRBV3-2), the J call TRBJ1-4, with 7 bases that match TRBD1. The V gene's germline CDR1 is LGHDT and CDR2 YNNKEL (reference sequence). Unmatched junction bases numbered 2, after V lost 0 bases and J lost 1 base. The CDR3 sequence is 16 residues long. Written as DNA, the CDR3 is TGTGCCAGCAGCCAAGACTACAGGGGAACTAATGAAAAACTGTTTTTT. Its protein product is CASSQDYRGTNEKLFF.

The genes are TRBV5-1 and TRBJ2-7; possibly TRBD2 for D (5 bases). The CDR3 extends over 14 amino acids. Germline V gene data show CDR1 as SGHRS and CDR2 as YFSETQ. V was cut by 0 bases and J by 7 bases, with 14 bases left in between. CDR3 residues: CASSLGHTTGEQYF. CDR3 nucleotides: TGCGCCAGCAGCTTGGGACATACTACGGGGGAGCAGTACTTC. The full variable domain, rest sourced from reference TRBV5-1 and TRBJ2-7, is KAGVTQTPRYLIKTRGQQVTLSCSPISGHRSVSWYQQTPGQGLQFLFEYFSETQRNKGNFPGRFSGRQFSNSRSEMNVSTLELGDSALYLCASSLGHTTGEQYFGPGTRLTVT.

This clone came up a few times. V and J are TRBV9 and TRBJ2-2; 8 bases map to TRBD2. The CDR3 has 18 amino acids. CDR1 SGDLS and CDR2 YYNGEE come from the germline V gene. The J segment lost 5 bases and the V segment lost 4 bases, leaving 16 bases of the junction unmatched. The CDR3 coding sequence is TGTGCCAGCAGCAACAAACTCCCCGGGACTAGGGGTACCGGGGAGCTGTTTTTT. This translates into CASSNKLPGTRGTGELFF.

The V call is TRBV28, the J call TRBJ2-7, with 11 bases identical to TRBD1. Trimming took 4 bases from V and 2 from J; bases not matched to a gene: 4. The CDR3 loop spans 15 amino acids. CDR1 is MDHEN, CDR2 SYDVKM, per germline. CDR3 amino acids: CASSSGQGETYEQYF. The CDR3 region has the DNA TGTGCCAGCAGTTCGGGACAGGGGGAAACCTACGAGCAGTACTTC.

For this clone: Other DNA sequences within the sample encode an identical CDR3. The rearrangement links TRBV5-1 to TRBJ2-1; 7 bases align to TRBD2. This CDR3 has 15 residues. Germline V gene sequence: CDR1 SGHRS, CDR2 YFSETQ. V shed 2 bases and J 4 bases; nucleotides not matched to a gene: 6. This CDR3 is CASSLGGSSYNEQFF. CDR3 DNA: TGCGCCAGCAGCTTAGGCGGGAGCTCTTACAATGAGCAGTTCTTC.

CDR3 region: CASSTQGGGYTF. CDR3 DNA: TGTGCCAGCAGCACGCAGGGAGGTGGCTACACCTTC. The chain combines TRBV7-3 with TRBJ1-2; a weak D match, TRBD1 (5 bases). V shed 5 bases and J shed 7 bases, with 11 bases lying between them. The germline V gene has CDR1 SGHTA and CDR2 FQGTGA. The CDR3 is made up of 12 amino acids.